There are a few counts of the clone carrying this T cell receptor beta chain. Its antigen is still unknown. The V end was cut by 4 bases, the J end by 3 bases, with 18 bases between. The CDR3 loop spans 16 amino acids. Germline V lookup: CDR1 MNHNS, CDR2 SASEGT. The data belong to a study of vaccination and CD4 T cells after COVID-19. Regarding treatment: roughly ten-day PBMC culture with coronavirus spike peptide pools or control peptides (ViraFEST assay). Those CD4+ T cells from the unexposed donor predate the COVID-19 pandemic (2011-2018). The Oncomine TCR Beta short-read assay was applied to DNA of cultured CD4+ T cells. Genomic DNA extraction was carried out from cultured CD4+ T cells. MiXCR, run by TCRdb on the PCR reads, gives a single entry per CDR3 protein. The sample contains roughly 10,000 distinct CDR3 sequences, under 40% of which appear only once.

The sample consisted of CD4+ T cells from blood, cultured in vitro. This sequence originates from a human donor in good health. The chain joins TRBV6-1 to TRBJ1-2; D gene uncertain. The CDR3 reads CASSALLGGADYGYTF. CDR3 coding DNA: TGTGCCAGCAGTGCCCTATTAGGAGGCGCGGACTATGGCTACACCTTC.